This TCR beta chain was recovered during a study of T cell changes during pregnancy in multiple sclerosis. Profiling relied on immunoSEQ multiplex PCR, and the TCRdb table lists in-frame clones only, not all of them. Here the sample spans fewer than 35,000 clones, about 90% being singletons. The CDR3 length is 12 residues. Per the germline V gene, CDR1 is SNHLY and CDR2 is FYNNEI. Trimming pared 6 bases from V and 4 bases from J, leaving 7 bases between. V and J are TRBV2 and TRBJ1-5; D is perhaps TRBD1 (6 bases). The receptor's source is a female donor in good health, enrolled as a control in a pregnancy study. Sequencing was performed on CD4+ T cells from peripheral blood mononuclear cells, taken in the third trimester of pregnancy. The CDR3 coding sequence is TGTGCCAGCAGCCAGGGGAATCAGCCCCAGCATTTT. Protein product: CASSQGNQPQHF.